This entry lists 27 T cell receptor beta chains sequenced from one sample in a study of T cells after yellow fever vaccination. From the 5' RACE reads, TCRdb called clonotypes with MiXCR, one entry per CDR3 protein. The sample consists of 300,000 to 400,000 distinct CDR3 sequences, roughly 8.7% of them appearing once. Here the sequenced sample was PBMCs, taken on the day of the first yellow fever vaccination. These receptors all come from a young man who received the YFV17D yellow fever vaccine.

J is TRBJ2-7 and V is TRBV20-1; no definite D call. V dropped 4 bases and J dropped 1 base, with 14 bases sitting between them. The CDR3 spans 14 residues. Per germline, CDR1 DFQATT and CDR2 SNEGSKA (reference sequence). Here the CDR3 reads CSAKRTSGSYEQYV. CDR3 sequence (DNA): TGCAGTGCTAAACGGACGAGTGGGTCCTACGAGCAGTACGTC.

The chain uses TRBV5-1 and TRBJ2-5; the D gene is possibly TRBD2 (5 bases). The CDR3 is made up of 14 amino acids. Germline V CDR1 and CDR2: SGHRS, YFSETQ. Deletions cut 3 bases from V and 3 bases from J, with 12 bases between. This CDR3 reads CASSSPDWKETQYF. CDR3 bases: TGCGCCAGCAGCTCCCCGGACTGGAAAGAGACCCAGTACTTC.

This clonotype was seen a handful of times. This chain links TRBV6-5 with TRBJ2-5; 8 bases align to TRBD1. V dropped 0 bases and J dropped 7; count of bases not matched to a gene: 7. The germline CDR1 and CDR2 sequences are MNHEY and SVGAGI. The CDR3 spans 15 residues. The DNA for the CDR3 is TGTGCCAGCAGTTACTCGATCGAACAGGGGGGGACCCAGTACTTC. Amino acids: CASSYSIEQGGTQYF.

This clonotype was found a few times. The J gene is TRBJ2-7, the V gene TRBV7-2; D perhaps matches TRBD2 (5 bases). V was cut by 3 bases and J by 3 bases, with 9 bases left in between. Germline V gene data show CDR1 as SGHTA and CDR2 as FQGNSA. CDR3 length: 13 amino acids. In DNA form, the CDR3 reads TGTGCCAGCAGCTTGGTTGAGGGCTACGAGCAGTACTTC. As protein: CASSLVEGYEQYF. Combining the CDR3 with reference TRBV7-2 and TRBJ2-7 gives the whole variable domain GAGVSQSPSNKVTEKGKDVELRCDPISGHTALYWYRQSLGQGLEFLIYFQGNSAPDKSGLPSDRFSAERTGGSVSTLTIQRTQQEDSAVYLCASSLVEGYEQYFGPGTRLTVT.

The chain employs TRBV19 and TRBJ2-3, with unresolved D. The CDR3 length is 14 residues. Germline V gene sequence: CDR1 LNHDA, CDR2 SQIVND (reference sequence). Trimming left V 1 base short and J 5 bases short, with 10 bases between. The DNA for the CDR3 is TGTGCCAGTAGTATAGGCGGCAGACTAGATACGCAGTATTTT. It translates to CASSIGGRLDTQYF.

This clonotype was counted at least ten times. The chain recombines TRBV29-1 with TRBJ2-5; 7 positions match TRBD2. J was trimmed by 4 bases and V by 3 bases; bases with no gene match: 5. Looked up from germline, CDR1 is SQVTM and CDR2 is ANQGSEA. The CDR3 has 13 residues. In nucleotides, the CDR3 is TGCAGCGTTGACAATATAGCGGGAGAGACCCAGTACTTC. Translated: CSVDNIAGETQYF.

The gene calls are TRBV7-2 and TRBJ1-2, with a tentative D call TRBD1 (5 bases). This CDR3 is built from 13 residues. CDR1 SGHTA and CDR2 FQGNSA come from the germline V gene. The V end lost 2 bases, the J end lost 2 bases, and 6 bases lay between the germline ends. CDR3 protein: CASSLKGNYGYTF. The CDR3 coding sequence is TGTGCCAGCAGCTTAAAGGGGAACTATGGCTACACCTTC.

The chain recombines TRBV5-1 with TRBJ2-3; 12 bases map to TRBD2. V lost 0 bases and J lost 4; bases outside the gene matches: 9. The germline CDR1 and CDR2 sequences are SGHRS and YFSETQ. There are 18 residues in the CDR3. This chain's CDR3 is CASSLEGASGGAADTQYF. The CDR3 nucleotides are TGCGCCAGCAGCTTGGAAGGAGCTAGCGGGGGGGCCGCAGATACGCAGTATTTT.

This clonotype showed up just a few times. This chain connects TRBV6-5 to TRBJ1-1; D ambiguous. V lost 0 bases and J lost 1, with 9 bases in between. The CDR3 has 15 amino acids. Germline CDR1 and CDR2: MNHEY and SVGAGI. The CDR3 region has the DNA TGTGCCAGCAGTTACTCGGGTAAGGGGAACACTGAAGCTTTCTTT. Translation: CASSYSGKGNTEAFF.

The V gene is TRBV6-5, the J gene TRBJ1-1; tentative D call: TRBD1 (5 bases). The germline CDR1 and CDR2 sequences are MNHEY and SVGAGI. CDR3 size: 11 residues. V was cut by 6 bases and J by 9 bases, with 11 bases left in between. CDR3 sequence (DNA): TGTGCCAGCAGCCGGGACCGAAAAGCTTTCTTT. Translating gives CASSRDRKAFF.

This sequence joins TRBV20-1 and TRBJ2-4; weak D call: TRBD2 (5 bases). Germline loops: CDR1 DFQATT, CDR2 SNEGSKA (reference sequence). The CDR3 totals 12 residues. With 6 bases removed from V and 8 bases from J, the gap between germline ends came to 14 bases. As DNA, the CDR3 is TGCAGTGCACACCCAGGAGGAGACATTCAGTACTTC. Its protein is CSAHPGGDIQYF.

V usage is TRBV18 and J usage is TRBJ2-1, with D hard to call. The CDR3 has 12 residues. V was shortened by 6 bases and J by 8 bases, with 11 bases between the two germline ends. Germline CDR1 KGHSH, CDR2 LQKENI. The CDR3 reads CASSPNTDEQFF. CDR3 nucleotide sequence: TGTGCCAGCTCTCCGAATACAGATGAGCAGTTCTTC.

This clonotype turned up a few times. The chain has TRBV4-1 and TRBJ1-6; TRBD1 agrees at 7 bases. CDR3 size: 15 residues. J gave up 8 bases and V 2 bases, and 6 bases lay outside the gene matches. Looked up from germline, CDR1 is MGHRA and CDR2 is YSYEKL. In DNA, the CDR3 is TGCGCCAGCAGCCAACCAGGACAGGCGGATTCACCCCTCCACTTT. This gives the protein CASSQPGQADSPLHF.

This clonotype was found many times. The J gene is TRBJ2-7, the V gene TRBV12-3 or TRBV12-4; 7 bases are shared with TRBD1. CDR3 size: 11 residues. V was clipped by 6 bases and J by 10 bases; unmatched bases: 6. The CDR3 bases are TGTGCCAGCAGCAAACAGGGGTCACAGTACTTC. Translation: CASSKQGSQYF.

This clonotype was recorded at least ten times. J is TRBJ2-5 and V is TRBV5-1, with 7 nucleotides matching TRBD2. CDR3 length: 17 amino acids. The J segment lost 2 bases and the V segment lost 1 base, leaving 11 bases of the junction unmatched. Germline CDR1 and CDR2: SGHRS and YFSETQ. The CDR3 coding sequence is TGCGCCAGCAGCTTGATCCCCTCAGCTAGCGGACAAGAGACCCAGTACTTC. Translated: CASSLIPSASGQETQYF.

This clonotype was detected only a few times. The chain joins TRBV12-3 or TRBV12-4 to TRBJ1-6; D possibly corresponds to TRBD1 (6 bases). V lost 5 bases and J lost 8, with 16 bases in between. The CDR3 sequence is 15 residues long. CDR3 sequence reads: CASSPWEGGYSPLHF. Here the CDR3 DNA reads TGTGCCAGCAGTCCTTGGGAGGGGGGATATTCACCCCTCCACTTT.

This clonotype has a handful of counts. This chain links TRBV5-1 with TRBJ2-3, with D uncertain. Germline V gene data show CDR1 as SGHRS and CDR2 as YFSETQ. The CDR3 totals 15 residues. V lost 0 bases, J lost 4 bases, and 12 bases lay in between. In DNA form, the CDR3 reads TGCGCCAGCAGCTTGGGGAGCATAACCGCAGATACGCAGTATTTT. Residues: CASSLGSITADTQYF.

The chain couples TRBV20-1 to TRBJ1-2; D unclear. This CDR3 has 12 amino acids. The V and J ends lost 0 bases and 4 bases respectively, with 6 bases between them. Germline CDR1 is DFQATT and CDR2 is SNEGSKA (reference sequence). CDR3 sequence reads: CSARDKFYGYTF. CDR3 DNA sequence: TGCAGTGCTAGAGACAAGTTCTATGGCTACACCTTC.

The chain has TRBV5-4 and TRBJ1-1; 8 positions match TRBD1. Per the germline V gene, CDR1 is SGHNT and CDR2 is YYREEE (reference sequence). The CDR3 is 14 residues long. With V trimmed by 3 bases and J by 5 bases, 6 bases remained unmatched. The CDR3 sequence is CASSSHTGGTEAFF. Written as DNA, the CDR3 is TGTGCCAGCAGCTCTCATACAGGGGGGACTGAAGCTTTCTTT. Using reference TRBV5-4 and TRBJ1-1 for the parts outside the CDR3, the full variable domain is ETGVTQSPTHLIKTRGQQVTLRCSSQSGHNTVSWYQQALGQGPQFIFQYYREEENGRGNFPPRFSGLQFPNYSSELNVNALELDDSALYLCASSSHTGGTEAFFGQGTRLTVV.

The V gene is TRBV9, the J gene TRBJ1-2; D remains ambiguous. V lost 3 bases and J 8 bases, leaving 20 bases between the germline ends. There are 15 residues in the CDR3. Germline V gene data show CDR1 as SGDLS and CDR2 as YYNGEE. The CDR3, as DNA: TGTGCCAGCAGCGATCCGGGCCTCGACCCGGGGGGCTACACCTTC. As protein: CASSDPGLDPGGYTF.

V and J are TRBV28 and TRBJ2-7; 7 nucleotides line up with TRBD2. The germline V gene encodes CDR1 MDHEN and CDR2 SYDVKM. The CDR3 has 14 amino acids. Germline trimming cut 5 bases from V and 2 bases from J; bases unmatched to any gene: 6. CDR3 DNA: TGTGCCAGCAGTACGGGGGGAGAACCCTACGAGCAGTACGTC. It yields the protein CASSTGGEPYEQYV.

The CDR3 DNA is TGTGCCAGCAGCCGGGGTGTGGATGGCTACACCTTC. Protein: CASSRGVDGYTF. V is TRBV7-9 and J is TRBJ1-2; D uncertain. The germline V gene has CDR1 SEHNR and CDR2 FQNEAQ (reference sequence). The CDR3 has 12 residues. V lost 5 bases to trimming and J lost 6 bases, with 10 bases between them.

This clonotype has just a few counts. The rearrangement joins TRBV20-1 to TRBJ2-1; D is undetermined. CDR1 and CDR2 from the germline V gene are DFQATT and SNEGSKA (reference sequence). V lost 4 bases, J lost 0 bases, and 10 bases lay in between. CDR3 size: 14 residues. This CDR3 is CSAKFRSSYNEQFF. Written as DNA, the CDR3 is TGCAGTGCTAAGTTTAGGAGCTCCTACAATGAGCAGTTCTTC.

This clonotype was picked up a small number of times. This sequence joins TRBV6-5 and TRBJ1-5, with 10 bases identical to TRBD1. CDR1 is MNHEY and CDR2 is SVGAGI in the germline V gene. V lost 4 bases and J lost 3; bases outside the gene matches: 6. The CDR3 runs to 16 residues. CDR3 amino acids: CASSLGGQGDNQPQHF. The CDR3 nucleotides are TGTGCCAGCAGTTTAGGTGGACAGGGGGACAATCAGCCCCAGCATTTT.

In regard to this clonotype: A read error is possible here, since a much larger clone lies one base away. The J gene is TRBJ1-2, the V gene TRBV12-3 or TRBV12-4; a possible D gene is TRBD1 (6 bases). The CDR3 totals 14 residues. The CDR3 sequence: CASSLSRQFGGFTF. The CDR3 DNA reads TGTGCCAGCAGTTTGAGCCGACAGTTCGGGGGCTTCACCTTC.

Ten or more counts support this clonotype. V gene TRBV12-3 or TRBV12-4 combines with J gene TRBJ2-5; the D is unclear. Trimming took 2 bases from V and 4 from J, leaving 5 bases between them. This CDR3 is built from 12 residues. The CDR3 sequence is CASSLIGETQYF. The CDR3 DNA reads as TGTGCCAGCAGTTTAATAGGAGAGACCCAGTACTTC.

This clonotype was detected only a few times. The rearrangement uses TRBV5-1 and TRBJ2-3; TRBD2 agrees at 9 bases. With 0 bases clipped from V and 2 bases from J, the junction kept 4 bases outside the gene matches. This CDR3 has 16 residues. Germline V gene data show CDR1 as SGHRS and CDR2 as YFSETQ. Here the CDR3 DNA reads TGCGCCAGCAGCTTGGAGCCTAGCGGGACCACAGATACGCAGTATTTT. Translating it yields CASSLEPSGTTDTQYF.